This T cell receptor beta chain was retrieved from a study of early T cells in non-severe SARS-CoV-2 infection. As for the study in general: Unsorted whole blood bulk RNA was sequenced, with unpaired chains.

This clonotype was detected only a few times. No antigen is known for it. Regarding the study as a whole: There was a bias toward anti-spike CD8 responses in VDJdb matching, which missed private and CD4 specificities.

Individual cDNA molecules received unique molecular identifiers during library preparation. In TCRdb, the 5' RACE reads were re-called with MiXCR into one record per CDR3 protein. The sample has 65,000 to 90,000 distinct CDR3 sequences, roughly an eighth seen once. This TCR came from an adult who was a healthcare worker with PCR-confirmed SARS-CoV-2 infection or an uninfected control (not recorded which). Specimen: whole blood.

The CDR3 spells CASSLVPPLHF. The CDR3 nucleotides are TGTGCCAGCAGCTTAGTCCCACCCCTCCACTTT. The V and J genes are TRBV7-9 and TRBJ1-6; no reliable D call. Germline loops: CDR1 SEHNR, CDR2 FQNEAQ (reference sequence). The V and J ends lost 1 base and 11 bases respectively, with 3 bases between them. CDR3 size: 11 residues.